The present T cell receptor beta chain was sequenced within a study of blood T cells in healthy people across ages. Findings of the study overall: Naive and antigen-experienced cells could not be conclusively compared, given unsorted PBMCs.

The CDR3 runs to 11 residues. V was trimmed by 8 bases and J by 5 bases, leaving 8 bases between them. The germline gives CDR1 MNHEY, CDR2 SVGEGT. This clonotype was seen a few times. Its antigen remains unidentified. Given a much more abundant clone one base away, this may be a read error. Then a second PCR, running about 6 to 12 cycles, was carried out with a sample-barcoded 5' primer and a J-beta primer mix. TCRdb ran MiXCR on the 5' RACE reads and lists one entry per CDR3 protein. The sample comprises 500,000 to 700,000 distinct CDR3 sequences, approximately 30% of which are singletons, and about a sixth rests with the top ten.

The material sequenced was blood. This receptor was identified in an elderly woman in good health. The chain has TRBV6-2 or TRBV6-3 and TRBJ2-3; no firm D call. The CDR3 DNA follows: TGTGCCAGCGAAAACATAGATACGCAGTATTTT. Encoded protein: CASENIDTQYF.